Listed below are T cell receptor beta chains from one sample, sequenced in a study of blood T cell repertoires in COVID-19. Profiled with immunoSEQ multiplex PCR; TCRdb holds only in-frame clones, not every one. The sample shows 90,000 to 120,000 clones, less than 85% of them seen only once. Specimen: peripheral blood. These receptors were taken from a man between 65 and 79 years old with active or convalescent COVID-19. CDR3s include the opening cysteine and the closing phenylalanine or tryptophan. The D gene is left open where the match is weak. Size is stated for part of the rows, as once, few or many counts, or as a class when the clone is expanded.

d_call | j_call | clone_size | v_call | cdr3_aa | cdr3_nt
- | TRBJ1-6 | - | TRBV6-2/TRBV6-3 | CASSYSGQKSPLHF | TGTGCCAGCAGTTATTCGGGACAAAAATCACCCCTCCACTTT
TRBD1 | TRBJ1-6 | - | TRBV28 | CASSSSGTGDSPLHF | TGTGCCAGCAGTTCGTCCGGGACAGGGGATTCACCCCTCCACTTT
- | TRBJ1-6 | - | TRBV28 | CASSPRTFNNSPLHF | TGTGCCAGCAGTCCCCGGACATTCAATAATTCACCCCTCCACTTT
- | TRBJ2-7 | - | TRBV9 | CASSIGLGQNYEQYF | TGTGCCAGCAGCATCGGACTCGGACAGAACTACGAGCAGTACTTC
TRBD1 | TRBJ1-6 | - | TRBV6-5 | CASRTGVTYNSPLHF | TGTGCCAGCAGGACAGGGGTCACCTATAATTCACCCCTCCACTTT
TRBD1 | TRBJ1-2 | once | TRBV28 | CASSLTATGQGSGYTF | TGTGCCAGCAGTTTAACTGCTACGGGACAGGGATCTGGCTACACCTTC
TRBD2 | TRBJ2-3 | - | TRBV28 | CASSWTSGSTDTQYF | TGTGCCAGCAGTTGGACTAGCGGGAGCACAGATACGCAGTATTTT
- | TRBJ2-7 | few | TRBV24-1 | CATSGETNEQYF | TGTGCCACCAGTGGTGAGACAAACGAGCAGTACTTC
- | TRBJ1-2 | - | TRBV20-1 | CSARDSGGYTF | TGCAGTGCTAGGGATTCGGGTGGCTACACCTTC
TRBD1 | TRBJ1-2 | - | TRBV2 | CASSPDRGDYGYTF | TGTGCCAGCAGCCCGGACAGGGGCGACTATGGCTACACCTTC
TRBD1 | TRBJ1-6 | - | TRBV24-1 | CATSDPGQGVNSPLHF | TGTGCCACCAGTGATCCGGGACAGGGGGTTAATTCACCCCTCCACTTT
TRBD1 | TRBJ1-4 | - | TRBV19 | CASSLIPLGTGDHFNEKLFF | TGTGCCAGTAGTCTCATTCCCCTCGGGACAGGGGACCACTTTAATGAAAAACTGTTTTTT
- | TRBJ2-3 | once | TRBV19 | CASSIVQGPQYF | TGTGCCAGTAGTATAGTACAGGGCCCGCAGTATTTT
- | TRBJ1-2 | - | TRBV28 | CASITAGTYGYTF | TGTGCCAGCATTACGGCAGGTACCTATGGCTACACCTTC
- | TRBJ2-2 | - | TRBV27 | CASSLSVFGGELFF | TGTGCCAGCAGTTTATCAGTCTTCGGCGGGGAGCTGTTTTTT
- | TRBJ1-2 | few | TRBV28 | CASTTTGTTTSYGYTF | TGTGCCAGCACTACAACCGGGACAACTACTTCCTATGGCTACACCTTC
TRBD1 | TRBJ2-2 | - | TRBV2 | CASSRDRGKAGELFF | TGTGCCAGCAGTCGGGACAGGGGAAAGGCCGGGGAGCTGTTTTTT
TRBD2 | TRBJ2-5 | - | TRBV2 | CASGSGAFSQETQYF | TGTGCCAGCGGGAGCGGGGCCTTCTCCCAAGAGACCCAGTACTTC
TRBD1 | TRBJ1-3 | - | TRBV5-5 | CASSPTGTGTGNTIYF | TGTGCCAGCAGCCCTACCGGGACAGGGACTGGAAACACCATATATTTT
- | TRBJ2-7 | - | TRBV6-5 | CASSYYTGGYEQYF | TGTGCCAGCAGTTACTATACCGGTGGCTACGAGCAGTACTTC
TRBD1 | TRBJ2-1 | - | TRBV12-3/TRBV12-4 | CASRDRGNNEQFF | TGTGCCAGCAGAGACAGGGGGAACAATGAGCAGTTCTTC
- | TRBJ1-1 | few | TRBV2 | CASSTGWAFF | TGTGCCAGCAGTACAGGGTGGGCTTTCTTT
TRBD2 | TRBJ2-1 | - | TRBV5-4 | CASSVPWGGGAPTHQQFF | TGTGCCAGCAGCGTCCCTTGGGGCGGGGGGGCCCCGACACATCAGCAGTTCTTC
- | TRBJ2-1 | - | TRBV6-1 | CASSDIVAMGQFF | TGTGCCAGCAGTGATATAGTAGCGATGGGGCAGTTCTTC
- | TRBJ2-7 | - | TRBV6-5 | CASSYGTAGPYEQYF | TGTGCCAGCAGTTACGGAACGGCAGGGCCCTACGAGCAGTACTTC
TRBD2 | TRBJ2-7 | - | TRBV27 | CASSLGTSGSYEQYF | TGTGCCAGCAGTTTAGGGACTAGCGGCTCCTACGAGCAGTACTTC
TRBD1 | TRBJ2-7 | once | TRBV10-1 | CASSESTQGKYEQYF | TGCGCCAGCAGTGAGTCCACACAGGGGAAATACGAGCAGTACTTC
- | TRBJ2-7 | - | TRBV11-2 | CASSLIRGRTYEQYF | TGTGCCAGCAGCCTCATTCGGGGGAGGACCTACGAGCAGTACTTC
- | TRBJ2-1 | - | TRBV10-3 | CAISESADNEQFF | TGTGCCATCAGTGAGTCGGCGGACAATGAGCAGTTCTTC
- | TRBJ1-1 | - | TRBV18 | CASSPPGRGTLEAFF | TGTGCCAGCTCACCACCTGGGCGTGGAACACTCGAAGCTTTCTTT
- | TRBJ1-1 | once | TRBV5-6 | CASSFTGGRTEAFF | TGTGCCAGCAGCTTTACCGGGGGGAGAACTGAAGCTTTCTTT
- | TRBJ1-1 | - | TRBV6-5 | CASSHGQNTEAFF | TGTGCCAGCAGTCATGGACAGAACACTGAAGCTTTCTTT
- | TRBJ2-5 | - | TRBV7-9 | CASSHTQGQETQYF | TGTGCCAGCAGCCATACCCAGGGCCAAGAGACCCAGTACTTC
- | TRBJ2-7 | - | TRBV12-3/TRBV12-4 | CASSQQVTYEQYF | TGTGCCAGCAGTCAACAGGTTACCTACGAGCAGTACTTC
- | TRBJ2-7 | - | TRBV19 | CASTRQADSYEQYF | TGTGCCAGTACCCGACAGGCCGACTCCTACGAGCAGTACTTC
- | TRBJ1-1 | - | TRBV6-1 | CASSERRVTEAFF | TGTGCCAGCAGTGAAAGACGGGTCACTGAAGCTTTCTTT
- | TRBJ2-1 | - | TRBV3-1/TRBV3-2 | CASSQADEQFF | TGTGCCAGCAGCCAAGCGGATGAGCAGTTCTTC
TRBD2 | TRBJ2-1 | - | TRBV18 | CASSPAAGGPNEQFF | TGTGCCAGCTCACCAGCAGCGGGAGGGCCAAATGAGCAGTTCTTC
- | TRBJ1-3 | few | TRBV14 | CASSWRRGGNTIYF | TGTGCCAGCAGCTGGCGAAGAGGTGGGAACACCATATATTTT
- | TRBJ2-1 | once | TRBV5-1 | CASSFLGGSYNEQFF | TGCGCCAGCAGCTTCCTAGGGGGTTCCTACAATGAGCAGTTCTTC
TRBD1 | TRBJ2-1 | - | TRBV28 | CASSLPLVQGVNEQFF | TGTGCCAGCAGTTTACCACTGGTGCAGGGGGTTAATGAGCAGTTCTTC
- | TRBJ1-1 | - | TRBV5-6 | CASSLVPSTAEAFF | TGTGCCAGCAGCTTGGTACCCAGCACAGCTGAAGCTTTCTTT
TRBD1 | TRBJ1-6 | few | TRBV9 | CASSVAGGDSPLHF | TGTGCCAGCAGCGTAGCAGGGGGCGATTCACCCCTCCACTTT
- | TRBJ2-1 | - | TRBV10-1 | CATSGDRYNEQFF | TGCGCCACCTCAGGGGACCGCTACAATGAGCAGTTCTTC
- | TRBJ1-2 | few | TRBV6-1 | CASSEDSYRGYTF | TGTGCCAGCAGTGAAGACAGTTACCGTGGCTACACCTTC
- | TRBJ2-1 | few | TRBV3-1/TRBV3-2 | CASKRYRAAHNEQFF | TGTGCCAGCAAGAGATATAGAGCGGCCCACAATGAGCAGTTCTTC
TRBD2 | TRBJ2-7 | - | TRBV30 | CAWSTGTSGSEQYF | TGTGCCTGGAGTACCGGGACTAGCGGGTCCGAGCAGTACTTC
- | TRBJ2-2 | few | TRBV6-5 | CASSYTGKNTGELFF | TGTGCCAGCAGTTACACCGGGAAGAACACCGGGGAGCTGTTTTTT
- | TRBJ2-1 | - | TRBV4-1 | CASSNRSNEQFF | TGCGCCAGCAGCAACCGTAGCAATGAGCAGTTCTTC
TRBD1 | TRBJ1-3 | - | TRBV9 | CASSGGQGRNTIYF | TGTGCCAGCAGTGGGGGACAGGGGCGAAACACCATATATTTT
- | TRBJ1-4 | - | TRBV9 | CASSPGGNEKLFF | TGTGCCAGCAGCCCGGGAGGGAATGAAAAACTGTTTTTT
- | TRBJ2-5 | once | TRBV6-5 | CASRTPQETQYF | TGTGCCAGCCGGACTCCCCAAGAGACCCAGTACTTC
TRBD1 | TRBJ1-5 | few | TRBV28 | CASSLIQGANQPQHF | TGTGCCAGCAGTTTAATACAGGGGGCGAATCAGCCCCAGCATTTT
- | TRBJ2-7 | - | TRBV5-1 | CASSGQGGPYEQYF | TGCGCCAGCAGCGGTCAGGGGGGTCCCTACGAGCAGTACTTC
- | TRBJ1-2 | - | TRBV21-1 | CASSALNREGYTF | TGTGCCAGCAGCGCTCTCAACAGGGAAGGCTACACCTTC
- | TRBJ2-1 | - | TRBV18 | CASSPVIAVYEQFF | TGTGCCAGCTCACCAGTTATAGCGGTCTATGAGCAGTTCTTC
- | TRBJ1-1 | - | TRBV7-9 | CASSIRGGTEAFF | TGTGCCAGCAGCATCAGGGGAGGGACTGAAGCTTTCTTT
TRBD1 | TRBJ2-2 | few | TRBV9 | CASSETGVTGELFF | TGTGCCAGCAGCGAGACAGGGGTCACCGGGGAGCTGTTTTTT
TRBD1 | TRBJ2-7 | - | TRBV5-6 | CASSLGQGAREQYF | TGTGCCAGCAGCTTGGGACAGGGGGCCCGCGAGCAGTACTTC